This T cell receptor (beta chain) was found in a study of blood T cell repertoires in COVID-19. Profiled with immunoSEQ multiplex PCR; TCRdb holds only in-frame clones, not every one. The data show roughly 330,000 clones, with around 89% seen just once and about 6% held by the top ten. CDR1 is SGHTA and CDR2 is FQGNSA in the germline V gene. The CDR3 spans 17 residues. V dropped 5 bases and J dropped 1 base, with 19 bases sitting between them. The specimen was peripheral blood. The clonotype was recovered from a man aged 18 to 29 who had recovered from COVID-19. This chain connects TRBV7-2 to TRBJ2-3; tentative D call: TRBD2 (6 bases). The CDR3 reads CASSPSVGGIRTDTQYF. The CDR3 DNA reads TGTGCCAGCAGCCCCTCCGTCGGCGGGATCCGCACAGATACGCAGTATTTT.